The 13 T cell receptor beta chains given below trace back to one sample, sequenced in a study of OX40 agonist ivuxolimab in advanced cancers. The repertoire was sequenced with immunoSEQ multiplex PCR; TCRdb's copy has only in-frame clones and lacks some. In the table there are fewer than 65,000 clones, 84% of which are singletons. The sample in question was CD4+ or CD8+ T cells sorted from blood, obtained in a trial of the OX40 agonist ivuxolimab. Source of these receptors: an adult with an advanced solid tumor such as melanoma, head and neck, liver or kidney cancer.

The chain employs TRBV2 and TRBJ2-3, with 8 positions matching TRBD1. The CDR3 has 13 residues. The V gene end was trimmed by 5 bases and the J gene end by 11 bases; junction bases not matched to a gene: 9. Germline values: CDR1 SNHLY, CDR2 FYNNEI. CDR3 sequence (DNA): TGTGCCAGCAGTTTGGGACAGGACTTTAAGCAGTATTTT. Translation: CASSLGQDFKQYF. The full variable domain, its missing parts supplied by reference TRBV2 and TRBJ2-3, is EPEVTQTPSHQVTQMGQEVILRCVPISNHLYFYWYRQILGQKVEFLVSFYNNEISEKSEIFDDQFSVERPDGSNFTLKIRSTKLEDSAMYFCASSLGQDFKQYFGPGTRLTVL.

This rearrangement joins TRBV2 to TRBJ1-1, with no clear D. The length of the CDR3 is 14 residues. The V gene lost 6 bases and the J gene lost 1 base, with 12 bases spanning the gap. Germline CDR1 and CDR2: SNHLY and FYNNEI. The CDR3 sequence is CASRLGSRNTEAFF. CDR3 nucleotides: TGTGCCAGCAGGTTAGGCTCCAGGAACACTGAAGCTTTCTTT.

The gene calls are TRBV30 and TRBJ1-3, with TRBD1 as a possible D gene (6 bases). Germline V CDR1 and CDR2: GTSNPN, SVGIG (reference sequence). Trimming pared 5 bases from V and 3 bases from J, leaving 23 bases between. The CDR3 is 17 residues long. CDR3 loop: CAWDNPSVGASGNTIYF. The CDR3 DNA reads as TGTGCCTGGGACAACCCCTCCGTGGGGGCGAGTGGAAACACCATATATTTT.

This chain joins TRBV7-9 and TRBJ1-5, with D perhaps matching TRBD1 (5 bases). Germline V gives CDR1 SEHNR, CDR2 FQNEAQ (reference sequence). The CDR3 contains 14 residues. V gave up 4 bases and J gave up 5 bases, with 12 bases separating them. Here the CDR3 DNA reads TGTGCCAGCAGCTCTCAGGGTTACGATCAGCCCCAGCATTTT. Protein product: CASSSQGYDQPQHF.

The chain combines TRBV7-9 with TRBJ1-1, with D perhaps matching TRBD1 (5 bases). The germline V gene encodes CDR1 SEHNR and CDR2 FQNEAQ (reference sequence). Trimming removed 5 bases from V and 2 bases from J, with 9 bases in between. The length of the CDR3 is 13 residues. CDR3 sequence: CASSPTVNTEAFF. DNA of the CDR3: TGTGCCAGCAGCCCGACAGTCAACACTGAAGCTTTCTTT.

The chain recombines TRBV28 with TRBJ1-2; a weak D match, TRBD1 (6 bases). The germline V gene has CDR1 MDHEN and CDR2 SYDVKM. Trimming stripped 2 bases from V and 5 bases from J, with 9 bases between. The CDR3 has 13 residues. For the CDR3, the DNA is TGTGCCAGCAGTTTAGGGCAGGGGTATGGCTACACCTTC. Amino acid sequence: CASSLGQGYGYTF.

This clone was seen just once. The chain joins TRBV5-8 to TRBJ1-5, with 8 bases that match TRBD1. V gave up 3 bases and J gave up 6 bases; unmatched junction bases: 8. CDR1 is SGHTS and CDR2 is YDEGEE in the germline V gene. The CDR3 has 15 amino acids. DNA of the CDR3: TGTGCCAGCAGCTCGCGGGGGGGGACAGGTCAGCCCCAGCATTTT. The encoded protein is CASSSRGGTGQPQHF.

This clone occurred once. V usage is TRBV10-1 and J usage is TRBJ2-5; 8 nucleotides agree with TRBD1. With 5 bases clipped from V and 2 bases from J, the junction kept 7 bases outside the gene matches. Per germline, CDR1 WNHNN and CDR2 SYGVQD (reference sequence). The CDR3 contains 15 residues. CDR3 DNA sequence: TGCGCCAGCAGTAAATCCGGGACAGGACAAGAGACCCAGTACTTC. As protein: CASSKSGTGQETQYF.

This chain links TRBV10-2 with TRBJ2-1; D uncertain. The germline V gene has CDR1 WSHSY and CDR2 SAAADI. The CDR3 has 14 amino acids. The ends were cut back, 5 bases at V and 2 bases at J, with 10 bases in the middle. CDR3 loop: CASSSQHTYNEQFF. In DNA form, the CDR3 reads TGCGCCAGCAGTTCCCAGCATACCTACAATGAGCAGTTCTTC.

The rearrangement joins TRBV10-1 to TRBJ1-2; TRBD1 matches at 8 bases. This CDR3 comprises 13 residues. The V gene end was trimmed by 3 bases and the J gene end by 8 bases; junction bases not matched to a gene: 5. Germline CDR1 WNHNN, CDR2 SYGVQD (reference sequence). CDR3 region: CASSDGQGLGYTF. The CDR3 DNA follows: TGCGCCAGCAGTGACGGACAGGGCCTGGGCTACACCTTC.

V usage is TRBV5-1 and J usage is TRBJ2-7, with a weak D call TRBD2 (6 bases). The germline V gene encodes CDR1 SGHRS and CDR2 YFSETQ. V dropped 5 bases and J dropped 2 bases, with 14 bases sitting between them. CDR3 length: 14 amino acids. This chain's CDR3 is CASSKLAAAYEQYF. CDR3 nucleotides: TGCGCCAGCAGTAAGTTAGCGGCAGCCTACGAGCAGTACTTC.

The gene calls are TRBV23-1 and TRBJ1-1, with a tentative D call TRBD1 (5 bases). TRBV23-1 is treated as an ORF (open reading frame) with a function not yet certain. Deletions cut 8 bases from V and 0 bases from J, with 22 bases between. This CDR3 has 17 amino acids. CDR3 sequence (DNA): TGCGCCAGCCAGTCCCCAACCCTTGAGGGGATGAACACTGAAGCTTTCTTT. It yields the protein CASQSPTLEGMNTEAFF.

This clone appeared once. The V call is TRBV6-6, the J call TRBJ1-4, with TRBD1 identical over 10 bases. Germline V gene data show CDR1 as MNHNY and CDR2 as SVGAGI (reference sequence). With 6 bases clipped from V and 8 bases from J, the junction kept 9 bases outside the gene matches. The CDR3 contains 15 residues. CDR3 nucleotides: TGTGCCAGCAGCCAACGGACAGGGGGTCGAGAAAAACTGTTTTTT. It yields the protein CASSQRTGGREKLFF.